Below are 22 T cell receptor beta chains sequenced from a single sample in a study of shared clonotypes between healthy human individuals. Clones were sequenced by immunoSEQ multiplex PCR, and TCRdb holds only the in-frame ones, with some missing. Of 1.5 million to 1.9 million clones listed, 98% are singletons. Sequenced material: naive CD4+ T cells sorted from blood. Documented subset: CD45RA+ positively selected. These receptors originate from a man younger than 40 in good health.

V usage is TRBV7-2 and J usage is TRBJ2-7; 7 nucleotides line up with TRBD1. The CDR3 totals 14 residues. CDR1 is SGHTA, CDR2 FQGNSA, per germline. V trimming: 5 bases; J trimming: 0 bases; junction bases outside the gene matches: 4. Here the CDR3 reads CASSPDRVSYEQYF. CDR3 DNA: TGTGCCAGCAGCCCCGACAGGGTCTCCTACGAGCAGTACTTC.

The chain joins TRBV29-1 to TRBJ2-5; the D gene is possibly TRBD2 (5 bases). The CDR3 spans 14 residues. Germline V CDR1 and CDR2: SQVTM, ANQGSEA. The ends were cut back, 5 bases at V and 2 bases at J, with 15 bases in the middle. DNA of the CDR3: TGCAGCGTTCTCCAACAGCGGTCACAAGAGACCCAGTACTTC. Translated: CSVLQQRSQETQYF.

This chain uses TRBV7-2 with TRBJ2-1, with D possibly TRBD2 on 5 matching bases. This CDR3 contains 15 residues. In germline, CDR1 is SGHTA, CDR2 FQGNSA. V dropped 1 base and J dropped 9 bases, with 16 bases sitting between them. CDR3 nucleotide sequence: TGTGCCAGCAGCTTAGGGCCGACTACTCTTGGTGAGCAGTTCTTC. Protein sequence: CASSLGPTTLGEQFF.

V usage is TRBV9 and J usage is TRBJ2-5, with 8 bases that match TRBD2. This CDR3 spans 16 amino acids. Germline lookup yields CDR1 SGDLS and CDR2 YYNGEE. The ends lost 4 bases at V and 1 base at J; junction bases unmatched: 9. This CDR3 is CASSPRGGLSQETQYF. The CDR3 DNA follows: TGTGCCAGCAGCCCCCGCGGGGGGCTCTCCCAAGAGACCCAGTACTTC.

The chain links TRBV28 to TRBJ2-7; D call uncertain. The CDR3 extends over 11 amino acids. The germline V and J ends were trimmed by 8 bases and 2 bases, with 7 bases remaining between them. Germline V gene lookup returns CDR1 MDHEN and CDR2 SYDVKM. The CDR3: CASGFTYEQYF. The DNA of the CDR3 is TGTGCCAGCGGATTTACCTACGAGCAGTACTTC.

This rearrangement joins TRBV6-1 to TRBJ2-2; D ambiguous. Germline V gene sequence: CDR1 MNHNS, CDR2 SASEGT. The CDR3 has 11 residues. Deletions cut 7 bases from V and 6 bases from J, with 6 bases between. The CDR3 sequence: CASTFPGELFF. In nucleotides, the CDR3 is TGTGCCAGCACGTTCCCCGGGGAGCTGTTTTTT.

V gene TRBV28 combines with J gene TRBJ2-7, with 7 bases lining up with TRBD1. Germline V gene lookup returns CDR1 MDHEN and CDR2 SYDVKM. The CDR3 contains 15 residues. V gave up 3 bases and J gave up 7 bases; unmatched junction bases: 12. In DNA form, the CDR3 reads TGTGCCAGCAGTTTCCCAGACAGGGAAGGAGGAGAGCAGTACTTC. Amino acid sequence: CASSFPDREGGEQYF.

Comments on this clone: Other DNA variants within this sample encode the same CDR3. V is TRBV5-1 and J is TRBJ2-5; D is perhaps TRBD1 (5 bases). CDR1 SGHRS and CDR2 YFSETQ come from the germline V gene. The CDR3 runs 12 residues. V was shortened by 3 bases and J by 4 bases, with 7 bases between the two germline ends. CDR3 DNA sequence: TGCGCCAGCAGCTGGCAGGGAGAGACCCAGTACTTC. Encoded protein: CASSWQGETQYF.

This clone was seen just once. The genes are TRBV7-9 and TRBJ2-3; D not resolved. Germline CDR1 SEHNR, CDR2 FQNEAQ (reference sequence). CDR3 length: 13 residues. Deletions cut 5 bases from V and 4 bases from J, with 10 bases between. CDR3 DNA sequence: TGTGCCAGCAGCACCTTAGGACCAGATACGCAGTATTTT. Translation: CASSTLGPDTQYF.

Regarding this clone: Other DNA sequences in this specimen translate into the identical CDR3. The V call is TRBV7-2, the J call TRBJ1-3, with TRBD1 matching over 8 bases. The length of the CDR3 is 14 residues. The germline gives CDR1 SGHTA, CDR2 FQGNSA. V trimming: 3 bases; J trimming: 3 bases; junction bases outside the gene matches: 1. This CDR3 is CASSLGQVGNTIYF. In nucleotides, the CDR3 is TGTGCCAGCAGCTTGGGACAGGTTGGAAACACCATATATTTT.

This rearrangement joins TRBV18 to TRBJ2-5; D is uncertain. The CDR3 is made up of 14 amino acids. The germline gives CDR1 KGHSH, CDR2 LQKENI. The V end was cut by 3 bases, the J end by 3 bases, with 11 bases between. The CDR3: CASSPRNEEETQYF. CDR3 DNA sequence: TGTGCCAGCTCACCCAGAAACGAGGAAGAGACCCAGTACTTC.

Comment on this clone: Additional DNA sequences in this sample encode the identical CDR3. The chain couples TRBV6-6 to TRBJ2-7, with 9 positions matching TRBD1. The trim removed 2 bases at V and 1 base at J, leaving 3 bases unmatched. CDR3 length: 15 amino acids. Germline-derived CDR1 and CDR2 are MNHNY and SVGAGI (reference sequence). The CDR3 reads CASSYPGQGSYEQYF. As DNA, the CDR3 is TGTGCCAGCAGTTACCCGGGACAGGGATCCTACGAGCAGTACTTC.

The chain employs TRBV11-3 and TRBJ2-4; D gene uncertain. Germline lookup yields CDR1 SGHNT and CDR2 YENEEA. The V gene lost 0 bases and the J gene lost 5 bases, with 5 bases spanning the gap. CDR3 length: 13 residues. For the CDR3, the DNA is TGTGCCAGCAGCTTAGATCGGGAAAACATTCAGTACTTC. This sequence encodes CASSLDRENIQYF.

The chain is built from TRBV7-3 and TRBJ1-1; D is possibly TRBD1 (5 bases). V lost 2 bases and J lost 4, with 11 bases in between. Germline CDR1 SGHTA, CDR2 FQGTGA. The CDR3 has 14 residues. CDR3 in DNA: TGTGCCAGCAGCTTACTAACCCAGGGCACTGAAGCTTTCTTT. Its protein is CASSLLTQGTEAFF.

Worth noting for this clone: Other DNA sequences in this specimen translate into the identical CDR3. The J gene is TRBJ1-4, the V gene TRBV18; D is unclear. Trimming removed 3 bases from V and 8 bases from J, with 16 bases in between. Germline CDR1 KGHSH, CDR2 LQKENI. The CDR3 is made up of 15 amino acids. CDR3 nucleotide sequence: TGTGCCAGCTCACCCCCGTCTCGGGGTACCGAAAAACTGTTTTTT. It yields the protein CASSPPSRGTEKLFF. Together with reference TRBV18 and TRBJ1-4, the CDR3 gives the full variable domain: NAGVMQNPRHLVRRRGQEARLRCSPMKGHSHVYWYRQLPEEGLKFMVYLQKENIIDESGMPKERFSAEFPKEGPSILRIQQVVRGDSAAYFCASSPPSRGTEKLFFGSGTQLSVL.

The chain recombines TRBV19 with TRBJ1-2; 7 bases line up with TRBD1. Germline trimming cut 6 bases from V and 4 bases from J; bases unmatched to any gene: 5. This CDR3 is 13 amino acids long. Looked up from germline, CDR1 is LNHDA and CDR2 is SQIVND (reference sequence). The CDR3 region is CASSPGQSYGYTF. The CDR3 nucleotides are TGTGCCAGTAGCCCGGGACAGAGCTATGGCTACACCTTC. The variable domain in full, completed from reference TRBV19 and TRBJ1-2, reads DGGITQSPKYLFRKEGQNVTLSCEQNLNHDAMYWYRQDPGQGLRLIYYSQIVNDFQKGDIAEGYSVSREKKESFPLTVTSAQKNPTAFYLCASSPGQSYGYTFGSGTRLTVV.

This chain connects TRBV7-2 to TRBJ2-5; TRBD2 matches at 7 bases. This CDR3 comprises 16 residues. Germline CDR1 reads SGHTA; CDR2 reads FQGNSA. The V and J ends lost 5 bases and 5 bases, in that order; junction bases with no gene match: 14. The CDR3 DNA is TGTGCCAGCAGCAGAGCTACTGGGGGGGGACTGGAGACCCAGTACTTC. Its protein is CASSRATGGGLETQYF.

In its sample, this clone was seen a few times. V and J are TRBV20-1 and TRBJ1-2; D is unresolved. The CDR3 has 11 residues. Germline V gene lookup returns CDR1 DFQATT and CDR2 SNEGSKA (reference sequence). The V end lost 3 bases, the J end lost 3 bases, and 5 bases lay between the germline ends. The DNA of the CDR3 is TGCAGTGCTAGCGGACACTATGGCTACACCTTC. Translating it yields CSASGHYGYTF.

The genes are TRBV27 and TRBJ2-3; unclear D gene. The V end lost 4 bases, the J end lost 0 bases, and 8 bases lay between the germline ends. The length of the CDR3 is 14 residues. Germline V gene data show CDR1 as MNHEY and CDR2 as SMNVEV (reference sequence). The CDR3 DNA follows: TGTGCCAGCAGTTATCTCACTAGCACAGATACGCAGTATTTT. Translated: CASSYLTSTDTQYF.

Details on this clone: The same CDR3 can be traced to other DNA sequences in this sample. The J gene is TRBJ2-7, the V gene TRBV28; TRBD2 might be the D (6 bases). Trimming left V 3 bases short and J 3 bases short, with 6 bases between. The length of the CDR3 is 12 residues. CDR1 and CDR2 (germline): MDHEN, SYDVKM. CDR3 DNA: TGTGCCAGCAGTTTGGGAGGCTACGAGCAGTACTTC. Residues: CASSLGGYEQYF.

The V call is TRBV15, the J call TRBJ2-1, with 12 bases matching TRBD2. The CDR3 covers 15 residues. Trimming cost V 4 bases and J 10 bases; bases outside gene matches: 8. CDR1 is LNHNV and CDR2 is YYDKDF in the germline V gene (reference sequence). The CDR3 loop is CATSKSSGRAREQFF. Written as DNA, the CDR3 is TGTGCCACCAGCAAATCTAGCGGGAGGGCACGGGAGCAGTTCTTC.

This chain connects TRBV5-5 to TRBJ2-2; 7 nucleotides agree with TRBD1. Germline V gene data show CDR1 as SGHKS and CDR2 as YYEKEE (reference sequence). V was pared by 0 bases and J by 7 bases, with 6 bases of the junction left unmatched. The CDR3 covers 15 residues. CDR3 sequence (DNA): TGTGCCAGCAGCTTGGAGCAGGGGGTTGGCGGGGAGCTGTTTTTT. Its protein product is CASSLEQGVGGELFF.